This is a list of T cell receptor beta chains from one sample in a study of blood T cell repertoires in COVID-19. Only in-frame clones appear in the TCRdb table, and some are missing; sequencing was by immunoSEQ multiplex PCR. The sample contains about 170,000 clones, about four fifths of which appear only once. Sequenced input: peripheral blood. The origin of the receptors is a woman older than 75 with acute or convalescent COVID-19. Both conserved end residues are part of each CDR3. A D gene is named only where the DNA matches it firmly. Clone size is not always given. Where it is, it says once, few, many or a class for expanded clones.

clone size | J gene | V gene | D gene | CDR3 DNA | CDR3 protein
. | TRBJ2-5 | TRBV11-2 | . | TGTGCCAGCGCCCTGATTATGTATGGCTTGGAGACCCAGTACTTC | CASALIMYGLETQYF
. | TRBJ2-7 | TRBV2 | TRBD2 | TGTGCCAGCAGTGAAGGGGCGGGAGTTGGCCACGAGCAGTACTTC | CASSEGAGVGHEQYF
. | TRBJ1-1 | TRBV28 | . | TGTGCCAGCAGTTGGCAAGAGAACACTGAAGCTTTCTTT | CASSWQENTEAFF
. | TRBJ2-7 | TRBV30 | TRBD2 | TGTGCCTGCAGGACTAGCGAGCTTTGGGAGCAGTACTTC | CACRTSELWEQYF
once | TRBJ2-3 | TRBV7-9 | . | TGTGCCAGCAGTTCCCCAGGGGCGGATACGCAGTATTTT | CASSSPGADTQYF
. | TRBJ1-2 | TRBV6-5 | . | TGTGCCAGCAGTTACTCGGGAGGGAACTATGGCTACACCTTC | CASSYSGGNYGYTF
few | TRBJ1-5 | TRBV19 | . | TGTGCCAGTAGTATAGACAGGGGAGGCAATCAGCCCCAGCATTTT | CASSIDRGGNQPQHF
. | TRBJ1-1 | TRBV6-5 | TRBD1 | TGTGCCAGCAAACAGGGGGCAGGTGTCACTGAAGCTTTCTTT | CASKQGAGVTEAFF
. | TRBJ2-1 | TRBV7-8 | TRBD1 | TGTGCCAGCAGCTTAGCGACCGGGACAGGGTCCAATGAGCAGTTCTTC | CASSLATGTGSNEQFF
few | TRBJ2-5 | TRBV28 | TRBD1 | TGTGCCAGCAGCTCGGCGGGACAGGGGAGAGAGACCCAGTACTTC | CASSSAGQGRETQYF
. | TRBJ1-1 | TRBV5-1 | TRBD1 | TGCGCCAGCGGGGCCGGGACAGGGGGCCCGAACACTGAAGCTTTCTTT | CASGAGTGGPNTEAFF
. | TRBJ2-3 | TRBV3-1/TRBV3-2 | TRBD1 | TGTGCCAGCAGCGACAGGGGAACGAGCACAGATACGCAGTATTTT | CASSDRGTSTDTQYF
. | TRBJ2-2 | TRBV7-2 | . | TGTGCCAGCAGCTTACAGGGGACCTACACCGGGGAGCTGTTTTTT | CASSLQGTYTGELFF
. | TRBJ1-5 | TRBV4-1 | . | TGCGCCAGCAGCTCCGGACAGACTAGCAATCAGCCCCAGCATTTT | CASSSGQTSNQPQHF
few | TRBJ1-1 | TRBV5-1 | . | TGCGCCAGCAGCTTGTTCGGGGACACTGAAGCTTTCTTT | CASSLFGDTEAFF
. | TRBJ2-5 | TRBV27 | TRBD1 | TGTGCCAGCAGTTTCAGGGGGCTCAGACTTCCCCAGTACTTC | CASSFRGLRLPQYF
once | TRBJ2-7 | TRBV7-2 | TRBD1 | TGTGCCAGCAGCTTGGCGGGACAGGGATACTACGAGCAGTACTTC | CASSLAGQGYYEQYF
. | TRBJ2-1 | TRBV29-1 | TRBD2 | TGCAGCGCCGGGACTAGCGACAATGAGCAGTTCTTC | CSAGTSDNEQFF
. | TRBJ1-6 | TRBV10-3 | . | TGTGCCACCTCCTACGCCCCGAATTCACCCCTCCACTTT | CATSYAPNSPLHF
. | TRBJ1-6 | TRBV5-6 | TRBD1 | TGTGCCAGCAGCTTAGAGGGGGCTTCACCCCTCCACTTT | CASSLEGASPLHF
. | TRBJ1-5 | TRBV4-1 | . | TGCGCCAGCAGCCCAGGAAGACCGGTCCATCAGCCCCAGCATTTT | CASSPGRPVHQPQHF
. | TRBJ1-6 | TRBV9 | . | TGTGCCAGCAGCGCAAAAACACAACTAAATTCACCCCTCCACTTT | CASSAKTQLNSPLHF
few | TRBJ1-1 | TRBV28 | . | TGTGCCAGCAGTTTAGGGGTAGGGGGAGCTTTCTTT | CASSLGVGGAFF
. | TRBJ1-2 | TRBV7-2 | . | TGTGCCAGCAGCTTAGCCCCCAGTAATACAGGGAATGGCTACACCTTC | CASSLAPSNTGNGYTF
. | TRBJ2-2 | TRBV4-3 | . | TGCGCCAGCAGCCCCGGAGCAGCGAACACCGGGGAGCTGTTTTTT | CASSPGAANTGELFF
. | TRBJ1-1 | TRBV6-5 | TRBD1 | TGTGCCAGCAGAATACAGGGGGCGCGGAGCACTGAAGCTTTCTTT | CASRIQGARSTEAFF
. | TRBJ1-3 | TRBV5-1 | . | TGCGCCAGCAGCTTGGCCGGCAGGTCCGCTGGAAACACCATATATTTT | CASSLAGRSAGNTIYF
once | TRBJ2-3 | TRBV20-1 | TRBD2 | TGCAGTGCTAGTGGACTAGCGGGACGCACAGATACGCAGTATTTT | CSASGLAGRTDTQYF
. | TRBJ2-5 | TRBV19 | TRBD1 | TGTGCCAGTAGTAGCGGGGGACAGGGAGTCCCCCAGTACTTC | CASSSGGQGVPQYF
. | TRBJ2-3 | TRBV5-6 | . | TGTGCCAGCAGCTTGTTGAGGGTCAGCACAGATACGCAGTATTTT | CASSLLRVSTDTQYF
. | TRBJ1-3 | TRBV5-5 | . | TGTGCCAGCAGCCCATCCCGGACCAGGGGAGGAAACACCATATATTTT | CASSPSRTRGGNTIYF
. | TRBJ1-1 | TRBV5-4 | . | TGTGCCAGCAGCTTGAGACTCCCGAACACTGAAGCTTTCTTT | CASSLRLPNTEAFF
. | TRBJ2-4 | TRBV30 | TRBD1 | TGTGCCTCCACGGACAGGGGGCTTCAAAACATTCAGTACTTC | CASTDRGLQNIQYF
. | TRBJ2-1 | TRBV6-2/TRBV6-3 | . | TGTGCCAGCAGTTACAAGGGACTGGGGGGTGAGCAGTTCTTC | CASSYKGLGGEQFF
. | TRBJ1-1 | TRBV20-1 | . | TGCAGTGCTAGAGATCCCTCTGAAGCTTTCTTT | CSARDPSEAFF
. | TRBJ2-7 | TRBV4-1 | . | TGCGCCAGCAGCCAAACAGGGATCTCCTACGAGCAGTACTTC | CASSQTGISYEQYF
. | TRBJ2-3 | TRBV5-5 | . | TGTGCCAGCAGCCGCCTAAAAGATACGCAGTATTTT | CASSRLKDTQYF
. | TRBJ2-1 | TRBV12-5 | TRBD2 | TGTGCTAGTGGTTCGACTAGCGGGGGGATTGAGAATGAGCAGTTCTTC | CASGSTSGGIENEQFF
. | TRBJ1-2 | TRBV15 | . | TGTGCCACCAGCAGCCCGGGACTCCCCTACACCTTC | CATSSPGLPYTF
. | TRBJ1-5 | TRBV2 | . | TGTGCCAGCAGGCGGAATAGCAATCAGCCCCAGCATTTT | CASRRNSNQPQHF
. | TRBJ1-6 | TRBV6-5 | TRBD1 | TGTGCCAGCAGCCGCAGGGGGCTTTCACCCCTCCACTTT | CASSRRGLSPLHF
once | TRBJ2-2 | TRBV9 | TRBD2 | TGTGCCAGCAGCGTAGCGCCGGGACCCGGGGGGTCCGGGGAGCTGTTTTTT | CASSVAPGPGGSGELFF
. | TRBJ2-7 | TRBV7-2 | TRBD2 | TGTGCCAGCAGCTTAGGTGTAGCGGGAAACTACGAGCAGTACTTC | CASSLGVAGNYEQYF